One sample yielded the 19 T cell receptor beta chains listed below, sequenced in a study of beta chain features in type 1 diabetes. TCRB transcripts that were expressed got sequenced, as all of the isolated RNA had been reverse transcribed. This table comes from immunoSEQ multiplex PCR, and its TCRdb copy is limited to in-frame clones, with some not included. The data hold about 930,000 clones, with roughly a sixth observed a single time. The sequencing sample was made of naive CD4+ T cells from blood. These receptors were collected from a woman between 18 and 29 years old in good health.

This clone was counted between two and nine times. The gene calls are TRBV6-6 and TRBJ1-1; D remains ambiguous. Trimming stripped 6 bases from V and 4 bases from J, with 6 bases between. The germline V gene has CDR1 MNHNY and CDR2 SVGAGI (reference sequence). This CDR3 region has 11 residues. CDR3 bases: TGTGCCAGCAGCCATCGCACTGAAGCTTTCTTT. Translating gives CASSHRTEAFF.

The chain recombines TRBV6-5 with TRBJ2-7; 10 nucleotides align to TRBD1. There are 14 residues in the CDR3. The V gene end was trimmed by 7 bases and the J gene end by 4 bases; junction bases not matched to a gene: 7. Germline assignment: CDR1 MNHEY and CDR2 SVGAGI. The CDR3 here is CASKTTGGKYEQYF. CDR3 in DNA: TGTGCCAGCAAAACGACAGGGGGCAAGTACGAGCAGTACTTC.

V is TRBV9 and J is TRBJ2-3, with 9 bases aligning to TRBD2. The CDR3 is 20 amino acids. Germline CDR1 and CDR2: SGDLS and YYNGEE. V shed 3 bases, J shed 0 bases, and the junction held 17 bases outside the gene matches. The CDR3 DNA reads TGTGCCAGCAGCGCCGGGGCCCGTGCTAGCGGGATAACTAGCACAGATACGCAGTATTTT. Encoded protein: CASSAGARASGITSTDTQYF.

V and J are TRBV11-1 and TRBJ2-3, with a tentative D call TRBD2 (5 bases). CDR1 is SGHAT, CDR2 FQDESV, per germline (reference sequence). The V end lost 3 bases, the J end lost 6 bases, and 13 bases lay between the germline ends. CDR3 size: 14 residues. For the CDR3, the DNA is TGTGCCAGCAGCTTTGGTGGTAGAGGGGATACGCAGTATTTT. Translating it yields CASSFGGRGDTQYF.

This clone was picked up a small number of times. The chain has TRBV29-1 and TRBJ1-1, with D possibly being TRBD1 (6 bases). Germline V gives CDR1 SQVTM, CDR2 ANQGSEA. The ends were cut back, 7 bases at V and 3 bases at J, with 18 bases in the middle. The CDR3 consists of 14 residues. CDR3 in DNA: TGCAGCGGAATACAGGGTTGGACGGACACTGAAGCTTTCTTT. It codes for CSGIQGWTDTEAFF.

The chain carries TRBV5-4 and TRBJ2-5; TRBD2 is a possible D gene (5 bases). The V end lost 2 bases, the J end lost 5 bases, and 13 bases lay between the germline ends. The CDR3 runs 14 residues. Germline CDR1 SGHNT, CDR2 YYREEE (reference sequence). The CDR3 spells CASSFGGGFETQYF. Here the CDR3 DNA reads TGTGCCAGCAGCTTCGGCGGAGGATTTGAGACCCAGTACTTC.

This clone was seen only a few times. This chain connects TRBV6-1 to TRBJ2-2; TRBD1 matches 7 bases. Trimming at V came to 5 bases and at J to 2 bases, leaving 8 bases not matched to a gene. CDR1 is MNHNS and CDR2 is SASEGT in the germline V gene. This CDR3 is 16 amino acids long. The CDR3 DNA is TGTGCCAGCAGTAAAGGGACAGATACTAACACCGGGGAGCTGTTTTTT. Protein product: CASSKGTDTNTGELFF.

This clone was recorded a few times. The rearrangement uses TRBV4-3 and TRBJ2-7, with TRBD1 as a possible D gene (5 bases). V was pared by 0 bases and J by 7 bases, with 7 bases between. Looked up from germline, CDR1 is LGHNA and CDR2 is YSLEER. CDR3 length: 12 residues. CDR3 nucleotides: TGCGCCAGCAGCCAAGAGGGGCAAGAGCAGTACTTC. Protein sequence: CASSQEGQEQYF.

This clone came up a few times. This CDR3 is CASRPEVIYEQYF. CDR3 nucleotides: TGTGCCAGCAGACCCGAAGTGATCTACGAGCAGTACTTC. The J gene is TRBJ2-7, the V gene TRBV6-6; unclear D gene. Germline assignment: CDR1 MNHNY and CDR2 SVGAGI (reference sequence). With 6 bases removed from V and 3 bases from J, the gap between germline ends came to 12 bases. This CDR3 is 13 amino acids long.

This clone has more than one count but fewer than ten. The chain employs TRBV5-1 and TRBJ2-3; D is possibly TRBD1 (6 bases). Germline V CDR1 and CDR2: SGHRS, YFSETQ. Trimming removed 1 base at V and 2 bases at J, with 14 bases between. The CDR3 covers 16 residues. The CDR3 sequence: CASSLPPGHYTDTQYF. DNA of the CDR3: TGCGCCAGCAGCTTGCCGCCGGGACACTACACAGATACGCAGTATTTT.

A few counts support this clone. The chain uses TRBV6-5 and TRBJ2-7; 8 bases align to TRBD1. Germline CDR1 and CDR2: MNHEY and SVGAGI. Germline trimming cut 10 bases from V and 4 bases from J; bases unmatched to any gene: 15. The CDR3 is made up of 15 amino acids. CDR3 DNA sequence: TGTGCCACCGCTACCGACCGGGACAGGCTATACGAGCAGTACTTC. This codes for CATATDRDRLYEQYF.

The rearrangement uses TRBV10-3 and TRBJ2-5; D tentatively reads TRBD1 or TRBD2 (6 bases each). CDR3 length: 15 amino acids. The V gene lost 3 bases and the J gene lost 5 bases, with 16 bases spanning the gap. In germline, CDR1 is ENHRY, CDR2 SYGVKD. CDR3 sequence: CAISDGRKGGETQYF. CDR3 bases: TGTGCCATCAGTGACGGCCGTAAAGGGGGGGAGACCCAGTACTTC.

This clone appeared a single time. The V and J genes are TRBV5-1 and TRBJ2-3; D possibly uses TRBD1 or TRBD2 (5 bases each). The V end lost 0 bases, the J end lost 3 bases, and 14 bases lay between the germline ends. The CDR3 is 16 amino acids. Germline CDR1 reads SGHRS; CDR2 reads YFSETQ. The CDR3 loop reads CASSLAGHPGTDTQYF. As DNA, the CDR3 is TGCGCCAGCAGCTTGGCCGGACACCCGGGGACAGATACGCAGTATTTT.

This clone was counted between two and nine times. This chain joins TRBV9 and TRBJ1-1, with D tentatively TRBD1 (5 bases). This CDR3 contains 16 residues. V lost 0 bases to trimming and J lost 0 bases, with 12 bases between them. The germline V gene has CDR1 SGDLS and CDR2 YYNGEE. DNA of the CDR3: TGTGCCAGCAGCGTAGGGCAGGGATTCATGAACACTGAAGCTTTCTTT. Its translation: CASSVGQGFMNTEAFF.

This clone was found a few times. The chain is built from TRBV20-1 and TRBJ2-1, with D hard to call. The germline V gene encodes CDR1 DFQATT and CDR2 SNEGSKA (reference sequence). This CDR3 spans 11 amino acids. Trimming shortened V by 5 bases and J by 10 bases, and 12 bases separated the two germline ends. The CDR3 bases are TGCAGTGCTCCCCGACTCCTGGAGCAGTTCTTC. It translates to CSAPRLLEQFF.

The chain recombines TRBV10-3 with TRBJ2-7, with D unresolved. This CDR3 has 14 amino acids. Germline V gene data show CDR1 as ENHRY and CDR2 as SYGVKD. Here the CDR3 reads CASTTHLDHYEQYF. DNA of the CDR3: TGTGCTTCAACGACGCACCTCGACCACTACGAGCAGTACTTC.

This clone has a handful of counts. The V gene is TRBV18, the J gene TRBJ2-1, with D perhaps TRBD1 (6 bases). The CDR3 runs to 13 residues. CDR1 is KGHSH and CDR2 is LQKENI in the germline V gene. V shed 11 bases and J shed 3 bases, with 14 bases lying between them. CDR3 sequence (DNA): TGTGCCGGATCCCCAGGGGTCTACAATGAGCAGTTCTTC. This translates into CAGSPGVYNEQFF.

This clone was picked up a small number of times. Other DNA sequences of this sample code for an identical CDR3. The chain is built from TRBV27 and TRBJ2-7, with 10 bases that match TRBD1. This CDR3 comprises 14 residues. The germline gives CDR1 MNHEY, CDR2 SMNVEV (reference sequence). V gave up 4 bases and J gave up 4 bases; unmatched junction bases: 4. This CDR3 is CASSSRTGGYEQYF. Here the CDR3 DNA reads TGTGCCAGCAGTTCCCGGACAGGGGGGTACGAGCAGTACTTC.

This clone was seen a few times. A junction boundary mismatches the germline segment, possibly from a read error. V usage is TRBV29-1 and J usage is TRBJ2-4; possible D gene TRBD1, 7 bases. Germline V CDR1 and CDR2: SQVTM, ANQGSEA. This CDR3 is built from 15 residues. The CDR3 region is CCVELGGQLKNIQYF. The CDR3 DNA reads TGCTGCGTTGAGCTCGGGGGACAGCTCAAAAACATTCAGTACTTC.